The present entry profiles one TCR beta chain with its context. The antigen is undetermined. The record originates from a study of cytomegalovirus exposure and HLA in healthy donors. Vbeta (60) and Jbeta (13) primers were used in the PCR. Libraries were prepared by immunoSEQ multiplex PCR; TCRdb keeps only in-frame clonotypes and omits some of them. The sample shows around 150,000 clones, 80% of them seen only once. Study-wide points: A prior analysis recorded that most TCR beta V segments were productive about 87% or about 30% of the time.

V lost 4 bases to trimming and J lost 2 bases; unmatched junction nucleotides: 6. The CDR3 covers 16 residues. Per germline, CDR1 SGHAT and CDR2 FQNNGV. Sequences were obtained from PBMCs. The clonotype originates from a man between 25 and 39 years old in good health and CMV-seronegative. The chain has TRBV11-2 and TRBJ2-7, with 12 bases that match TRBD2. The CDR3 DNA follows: TGTGCCAGCAGCTCCCCCCTAGCGGGGGGGACCTACGAGCAGTACTTC. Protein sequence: CASSSPLAGGTYEQYF.